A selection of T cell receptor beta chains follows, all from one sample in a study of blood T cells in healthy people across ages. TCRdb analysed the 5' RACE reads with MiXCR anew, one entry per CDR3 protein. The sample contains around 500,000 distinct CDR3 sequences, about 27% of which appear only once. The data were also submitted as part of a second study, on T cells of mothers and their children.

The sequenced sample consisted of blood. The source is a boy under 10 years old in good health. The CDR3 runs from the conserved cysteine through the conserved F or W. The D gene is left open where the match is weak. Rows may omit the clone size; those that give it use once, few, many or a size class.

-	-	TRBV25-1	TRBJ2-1	CASSERKINEQFF	TGTGCCAGCAGTGAAAGGAAAATCAATGAGCAGTTCTTC
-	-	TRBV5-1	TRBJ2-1	CASSLAQEYNEQFF	TGCGCCAGCAGCTTGGCCCAGGAATACAATGAGCAGTTCTTC
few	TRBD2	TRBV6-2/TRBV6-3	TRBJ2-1	CASSVRETGALGFF	TGTGCCAGCAGTGTGCGGGAGACCGGGGCCCTAGGGTTCTTC
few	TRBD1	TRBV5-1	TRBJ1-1	CASSHPGQSNTEAFF	TGCGCCAGCAGCCATCCGGGACAGAGTAACACTGAAGCTTTCTTT
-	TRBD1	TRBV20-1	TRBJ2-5	CSARDLGVRGQETQYF	TGCAGTGCTAGAGATTTGGGAGTCAGGGGGCAAGAGACCCAGTACTTC
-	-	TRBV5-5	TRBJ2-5	CASSPLVTGRETQYF	TGTGCCAGCAGCCCGCTTGTTACAGGGAGAGAGACCCAGTACTTC
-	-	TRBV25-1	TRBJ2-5	CASSEYLSETQYF	TGTGCCAGCAGTGAATACCTGTCGGAGACCCAGTACTTC
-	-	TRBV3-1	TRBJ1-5	CASSQGPINQPQHF	TGTGCCAGCAGCCAAGGGCCTATCAATCAGCCCCAGCATTTT
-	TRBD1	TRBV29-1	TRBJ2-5	CSVKGAWETQYF	TGCAGCGTTAAGGGGGCTTGGGAGACCCAGTACTTC
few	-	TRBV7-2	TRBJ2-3	CASSLVVTDTQYF	TGTGCCAGCAGCTTAGTAGTGACAGATACGCAGTATTTT
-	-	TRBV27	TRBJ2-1	CATTSSSYNEQFF	TGTGCCACCACGTCGAGCTCCTACAATGAGCAGTTCTTC
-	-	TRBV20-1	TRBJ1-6	CSAGPGADSPLHF	TGCAGTGCCGGACCCGGGGCGGACTCACCCCTCCACTTT
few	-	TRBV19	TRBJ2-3	CASSGPTSSTDTQYF	TGTGCCAGTAGTGGACCGACATCTAGCACAGATACGCAGTATTTT
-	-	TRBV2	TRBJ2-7	CASGGADVPYEQYF	TGTGCCAGCGGCGGGGCAGACGTTCCCTACGAGCAGTACTTC
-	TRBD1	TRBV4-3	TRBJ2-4	CASSQDLDRAVVQYF	TGCGCCAGCAGCCAAGATCTGGACAGGGCTGTGGTTCAGTACTTC
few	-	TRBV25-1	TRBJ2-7	CASSEPGTAGDEQYF	TGTGCCAGCAGTGAACCCGGGACAGCGGGGGACGAGCAGTACTTC
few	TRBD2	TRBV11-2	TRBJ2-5	CASSLFGRETQYF	TGTGCCAGCAGCTTATTCGGGAGGGAGACCCAGTACTTC
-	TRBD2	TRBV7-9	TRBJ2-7	CASSPSGGATYEQYF	TGTGCCAGCAGCCCAAGCGGGGGGGCGACCTACGAGCAGTACTTC
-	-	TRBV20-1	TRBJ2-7	CSASLGGYYEQYF	TGCAGTGCTAGTCTCGGGGGTTACTACGAGCAGTACTTC
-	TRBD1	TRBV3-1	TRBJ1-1	CASSQDWFKRDRNTEAFF	TGTGCCAGCAGCCAAGATTGGTTTAAACGGGACAGGAACACTGAAGCTTTCTTT
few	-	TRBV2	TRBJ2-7	CASSVLMRGGFSYEQYF	TGTGCCAGCAGTGTTCTCATGCGAGGGGGTTTCTCCTACGAGCAGTACTTC
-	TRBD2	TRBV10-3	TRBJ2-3	CAIQTSRTDTQYF	TGTGCCATCCAGACTAGCAGGACAGATACGCAGTATTTT
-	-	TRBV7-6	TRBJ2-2	CASSLAYGGELFF	TGTGCCAGCAGCTTAGCCTATGGCGGGGAGCTGTTTTTT
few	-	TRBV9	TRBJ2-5	CASSVGWIGTQYF	TGTGCCAGCAGCGTGGGGTGGATTGGGACCCAGTACTTC
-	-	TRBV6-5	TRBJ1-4	CASSYNGEKLFF	TGTGCCAGCAGTTACAACGGTGAAAAACTGTTTTTT
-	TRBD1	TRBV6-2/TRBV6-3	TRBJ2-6	CASSYVRDRVVSGANVLTF	TGTGCCAGCAGTTACGTCCGGGACAGGGTTGTTTCTGGGGCCAACGTCCTGACTTTC
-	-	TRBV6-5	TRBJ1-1	CASSGGQEAFF	TGTGCCAGCAGTGGCGGACAGGAAGCTTTCTTT
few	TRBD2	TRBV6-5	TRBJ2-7	CASSYGFGSGARYEQYF	TGTGCCAGCAGTTACGGCTTCGGAAGCGGGGCGAGATACGAGCAGTACTTC
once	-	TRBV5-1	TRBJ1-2	CASSLEGRPIVNYGYTF	TGCGCCAGCAGCTTGGAGGGCAGACCAATCGTTAACTATGGCTACACCTTC
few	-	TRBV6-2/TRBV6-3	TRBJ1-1	CASSYSGGTTWSTEAFF	TGTGCCAGCAGTTACTCGGGGGGGACAACTTGGAGTACTGAAGCTTTCTTT
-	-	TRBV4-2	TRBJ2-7	CASSRGGRSSSYEQYF	TGTGCCAGCAGTCGCGGGGGCCGCTCGAGCTCCTACGAGCAGTACTTC
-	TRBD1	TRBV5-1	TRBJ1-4	CASSPGTGWDEKLFF	TGCGCCAGCAGCCCCGGGACAGGGTGGGACGAAAAACTGTTTTTT
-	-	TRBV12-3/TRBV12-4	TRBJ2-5	CASRLPPPETQYF	TGTGCCAGCAGGTTACCTCCTCCCGAGACCCAGTACTTC
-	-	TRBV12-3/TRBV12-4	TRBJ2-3	CASSTGWESDTQYF	TGTGCCAGCAGTACCGGTTGGGAGTCAGATACGCAGTATTTT
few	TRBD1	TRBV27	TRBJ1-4	CASSLDRVRGEKLFF	TGTGCCAGCAGTTTGGACAGGGTTAGAGGGGAAAAACTGTTTTTT
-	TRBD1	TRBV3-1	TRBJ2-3	CASSQDLGQGSTADTQYF	TGTGCCAGCAGCCAAGATTTAGGACAGGGGAGTACAGCAGATACGCAGTATTTT
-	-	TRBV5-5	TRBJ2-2	CATSWLSGELFF	TGTGCCACCTCGTGGCTCAGCGGGGAGCTGTTTTTT
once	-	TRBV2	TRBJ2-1	CASSEVKGDEQFF	TGTGCCAGCAGTGAAGTTAAGGGCGATGAGCAGTTCTTC
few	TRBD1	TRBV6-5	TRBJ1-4	CASSRQGSEKLFF	TGTGCCAGCAGCCGACAGGGGAGCGAAAAACTGTTTTTT
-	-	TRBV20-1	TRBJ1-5	CSAFRGSANQPQHF	TGCAGTGCGTTCAGGGGCAGTGCCAATCAGCCCCAGCATTTT
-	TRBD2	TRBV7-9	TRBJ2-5	CASSLVAGTQETQYF	TGTGCCAGCAGCTTGGTAGCGGGGACCCAAGAGACCCAGTACTTC
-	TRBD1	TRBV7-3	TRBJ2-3	CASSLTWDSTDTQYF	TGTGCCAGCAGCTTAACGTGGGACAGTACAGATACGCAGTATTTT
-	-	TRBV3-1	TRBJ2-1	CASSFTGTAYNEQFF	TGTGCCAGCAGTTTTACCGGGACGGCATACAATGAGCAGTTCTTC
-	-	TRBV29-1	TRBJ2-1	CSVDQTSSGYNEQFF	TGCAGCGTTGATCAAACTAGCTCGGGGTACAATGAGCAGTTCTTC
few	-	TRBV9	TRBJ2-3	CASSVATGVDTQYF	TGTGCCAGCAGCGTAGCTACCGGAGTGGATACGCAGTATTTT
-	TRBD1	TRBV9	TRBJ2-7	CASSVGAGGSYEQYF	TGTGCCAGCAGCGTAGGGGCAGGGGGCTCCTACGAGCAGTACTTC
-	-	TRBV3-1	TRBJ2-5	CASSQDFRLARIPLEQYF	TGTGCCAGCAGCCAAGATTTTCGTCTAGCCAGAATCCCTCTGGAGCAGTACTTC
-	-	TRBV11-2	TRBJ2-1	CASSSLRLGRYNEQFF	TGTGCCAGCAGCTCACTGCGTCTAGGTCGGTACAATGAGCAGTTCTTC
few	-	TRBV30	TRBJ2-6	CAWAGVGANVLTF	TGTGCCTGGGCAGGGGTCGGGGCCAACGTCCTGACTTTC
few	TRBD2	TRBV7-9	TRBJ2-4	CASSSAGGLPVGKNIQYF	TGTGCCAGCAGCTCAGCGGGGGGGCTCCCTGTCGGCAAAAACATTCAGTACTTC
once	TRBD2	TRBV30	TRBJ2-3	CASGTSGNTDTQYF	TGTGCCAGCGGGACTAGCGGTAACACAGATACGCAGTATTTT